Listed here is a single TCR beta chain. The sample is drawn from a study of blood T cell repertoires in COVID-19. Study-level background: The study drew acute and convalescent COVID-19 samples from the United States, Italy and Spain. T cells, B-cell-depleted T cells, or PBMCs provided the cDNA or gDNA that served as material.

The authors' processing: By means of reference gene primer amplification, nucleated cell counts were estimated. The table came from immunoSEQ multiplex PCR; TCRdb's copy has only in-frame clones and leaves some out. V, J and clone size are taken as reported in that table, and D and trimming were inferred from the DNA itself. The sample consists of around 100,000 clones, almost 80% of them appearing once. The CDR3 is 17 residues long. Germline trimming cut 2 bases from V and 0 bases from J; bases unmatched to any gene: 4. Germline V gene data show CDR1 as SEHNR and CDR2 as FQNEAQ (reference sequence).

This TCR was sampled from a man aged 65 to 79 with active or convalescent COVID-19. Sequences were obtained from peripheral blood. The genes are TRBV7-9 and TRBJ2-5, with 12 nucleotides matching TRBD2. DNA for the CDR3: TGTGCCAGCAGCTTAAGGGGACTAGCGGGCCACCAAGAGACCCAGTACTTC. The encoded protein is CASSLRGLAGHQETQYF.